A selection of T cell receptor beta chains follows, all from one sample in a study of sequential checkpoint blockade in melanoma. The protocol was immunoSEQ multiplex PCR, while the TCRdb copy is restricted to in-frame clones and leaves out a portion. The table lists around 5,300 clones, 50% to 75% of them singletons, with about 39% in the top ten. This sample comprised CD8+ T cells sorted from blood (inferred from file names), obtained from a patient given nivolumab and ipilimumab in sequence. These receptors were taken from a human donor with melanoma. CDR3s include the opening cysteine and the closing phenylalanine or tryptophan. Each record gives: J gene, clone size, D gene, V gene, CDR3 DNA, CDR3 protein. A D gene is named only where the DNA matches it firmly. Size tells how often a clone was seen (once, few, many) or the class of an expanded clone, and some rows leave it out.

j_call: TRBJ1-2
clone_size: few
d_call: .
v_call: TRBV28
cdr3_nt: TGTGCCAGCAATAGACACACTTCTAACTATGGCTACACCTTC
cdr3_aa: CASNRHTSNYGYTF

j_call: TRBJ2-3
clone_size: .
d_call: TRBD1
v_call: TRBV9
cdr3_nt: TGTGCCAGCAGCTTCCACAGGGGGCTGACAGATACGCAGTATTTT
cdr3_aa: CASSFHRGLTDTQYF

j_call: TRBJ1-5
clone_size: .
d_call: TRBD1
v_call: TRBV7-8
cdr3_nt: TGTGCCAGCAGCTCCGGGACAGGGTCATATCAGCCCCAGCATTTT
cdr3_aa: CASSSGTGSYQPQHF

j_call: TRBJ2-2
clone_size: .
d_call: TRBD1
v_call: TRBV5-6
cdr3_nt: TGTGCCAGCAGCTCGGACAGTCACAGGGGGGTGCTGTTTTTT
cdr3_aa: CASSSDSHRGVLFF

j_call: TRBJ2-3
clone_size: few
d_call: TRBD2
v_call: TRBV7-9
cdr3_nt: TGTGCCAGCAGCTCACGGACTAGCGGGGGCACAGATACGCAGTATTTT
cdr3_aa: CASSSRTSGGTDTQYF

j_call: TRBJ2-6
clone_size: few
d_call: TRBD1
v_call: TRBV15
cdr3_nt: TGTGCCACCAGCAGGAGATCCAGGGGGCAGGGGGCCAACGTCCTGACTTTC
cdr3_aa: CATSRRSRGQGANVLTF

j_call: TRBJ1-1
clone_size: few
d_call: .
v_call: TRBV15
cdr3_nt: TGTGCCACCAGCAGAGCAGTGAACACTGAAGCTTTCTTT
cdr3_aa: CATSRAVNTEAFF

j_call: TRBJ2-5
clone_size: once
d_call: TRBD1
v_call: TRBV5-1
cdr3_nt: TGCGCCAGCAGCCCCCGGACAGGGGGGAAAGAGACCCAGTACTTC
cdr3_aa: CASSPRTGGKETQYF

j_call: TRBJ1-1
clone_size: .
d_call: .
v_call: TRBV5-6
cdr3_nt: TGTGCCAGCAGCTTGTGGGGCTTGAACACTGAAGCTTTCTTT
cdr3_aa: CASSLWGLNTEAFF

j_call: TRBJ2-5
clone_size: few
d_call: TRBD2
v_call: TRBV9
cdr3_nt: TGTGCCAGCAGCGTACGGCGGGGGGGCCCGATCTCAGAGACCCAGTACTTC
cdr3_aa: CASSVRRGGPISETQYF

j_call: TRBJ2-3
clone_size: .
d_call: TRBD2
v_call: TRBV7-2
cdr3_nt: TGTGCCAGCAGCCCATCGCTAAGCGGGGTAGATACGCAGTATTTT
cdr3_aa: CASSPSLSGVDTQYF

j_call: TRBJ2-1
clone_size: few
d_call: .
v_call: TRBV7-6
cdr3_nt: TGTGCCAGCTGGGCCGGGGGCTACAATGAGCAGTTCTTC
cdr3_aa: CASWAGGYNEQFF

j_call: TRBJ1-2
clone_size: few
d_call: .
v_call: TRBV5-4
cdr3_nt: TGTGCCAGCAGCTTGCGGGGGGACTATGGCTACACCTTC
cdr3_aa: CASSLRGDYGYTF